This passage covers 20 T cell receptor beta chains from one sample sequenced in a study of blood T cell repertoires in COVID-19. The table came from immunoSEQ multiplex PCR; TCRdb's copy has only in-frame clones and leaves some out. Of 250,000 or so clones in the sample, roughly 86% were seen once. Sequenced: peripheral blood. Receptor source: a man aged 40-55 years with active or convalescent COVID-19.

This chain's CDR3 is CASNPGQGGETQYF. The CDR3 region has the DNA TGTGCCAGTAACCCCGGACAGGGAGGAGAGACCCAGTACTTC. J is TRBJ2-5 and V is TRBV19; 8 bases are shared with TRBD1. This CDR3 has 14 residues. Germline trimming cut 7 bases from V and 4 bases from J; bases unmatched to any gene: 8. Germline CDR1 reads LNHDA; CDR2 reads SQIVND (reference sequence).

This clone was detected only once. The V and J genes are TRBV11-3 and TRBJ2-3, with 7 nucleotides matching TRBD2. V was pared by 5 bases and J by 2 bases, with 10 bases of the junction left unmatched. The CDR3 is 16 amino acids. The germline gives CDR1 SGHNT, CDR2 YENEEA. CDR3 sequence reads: CASSGGDFPPTDTQYF. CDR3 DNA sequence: TGTGCCAGCAGCGGGGGGGACTTTCCCCCCACAGATACGCAGTATTTT.

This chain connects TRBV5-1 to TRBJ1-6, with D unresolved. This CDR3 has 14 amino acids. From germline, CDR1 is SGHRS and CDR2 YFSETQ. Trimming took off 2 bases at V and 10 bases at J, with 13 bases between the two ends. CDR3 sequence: CASSLGNSGSPLHF. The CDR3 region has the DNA TGCGCCAGCAGCTTAGGAAATTCAGGATCACCCCTCCACTTT. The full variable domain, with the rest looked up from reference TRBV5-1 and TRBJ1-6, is KAGVTQTPRYLIKTRGQQVTLSCSPISGHRSVSWYQQTPGQGLQFLFEYFSETQRNKGNFPGRFSGRQFSNSRSEMNVSTLELGDSALYLCASSLGNSGSPLHFGNGTRLTVT.

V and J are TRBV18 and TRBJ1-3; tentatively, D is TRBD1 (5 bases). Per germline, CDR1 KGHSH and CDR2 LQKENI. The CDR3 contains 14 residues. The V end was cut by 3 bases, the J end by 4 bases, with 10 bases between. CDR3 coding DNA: TGTGCCAGCTCACCCGAACGGACAGGAAACACCATATATTTT. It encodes CASSPERTGNTIYF.

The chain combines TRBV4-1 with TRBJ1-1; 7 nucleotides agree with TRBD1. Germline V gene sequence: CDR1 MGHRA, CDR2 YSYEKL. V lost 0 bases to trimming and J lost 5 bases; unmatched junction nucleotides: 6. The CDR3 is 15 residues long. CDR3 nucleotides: TGCGCCAGCAGCCAAGACGACAGGGTTGAGACTGAAGCTTTCTTT. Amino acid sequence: CASSQDDRVETEAFF.

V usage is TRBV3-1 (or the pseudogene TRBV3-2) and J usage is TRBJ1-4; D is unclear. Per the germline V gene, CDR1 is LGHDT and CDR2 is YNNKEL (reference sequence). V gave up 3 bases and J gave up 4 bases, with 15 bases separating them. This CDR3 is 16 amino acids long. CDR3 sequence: CASSHLRGRGNEKLFF. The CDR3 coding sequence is TGTGCCAGCAGCCATCTACGGGGTCGGGGTAATGAAAAACTGTTTTTT.

CDR3 sequence (DNA): TGCGCCAGTAACCCGGGGGGTTCCTCCTACGAGCAGTACTTC. Protein product: CASNPGGSSYEQYF. The rearrangement joins TRBV5-1 to TRBJ2-7; 7 bases agree with TRBD2. Germline CDR1 is SGHRS and CDR2 is YFSETQ. The CDR3 is 14 residues long. With 8 bases clipped from V and 0 bases from J, the junction kept 8 bases outside the gene matches. Drawing the rest from reference TRBV5-1 and TRBJ2-7, the complete variable domain is KAGVTQTPRYLIKTRGQQVTLSCSPISGHRSVSWYQQTPGQGLQFLFEYFSETQRNKGNFPGRFSGRQFSNSRSEMNVSTLELGDSALYLCASNPGGSSYEQYFGPGTRLTVT.

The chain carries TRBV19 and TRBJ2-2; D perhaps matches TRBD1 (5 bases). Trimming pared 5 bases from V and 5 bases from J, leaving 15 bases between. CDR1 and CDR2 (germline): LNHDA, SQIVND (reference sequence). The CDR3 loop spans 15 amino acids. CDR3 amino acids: CASSVRVLGTGELFF. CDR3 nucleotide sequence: TGTGCCAGTAGTGTCAGGGTCCTTGGGACCGGGGAGCTGTTTTTT.

The CDR3 DNA reads as TGTGCCATCAGTGAGAGAGGGGACAGGCCCAGCCTGGTGAAAGCTTTCTTT. Amino acid sequence: CAISERGDRPSLVKAFF. V usage is TRBV10-3 and J usage is TRBJ1-1; TRBD1 agrees at 8 bases. CDR3 length: 17 amino acids. V trimming: 2 bases; J trimming: 9 bases; junction bases outside the gene matches: 17. From germline, CDR1 is ENHRY and CDR2 SYGVKD.

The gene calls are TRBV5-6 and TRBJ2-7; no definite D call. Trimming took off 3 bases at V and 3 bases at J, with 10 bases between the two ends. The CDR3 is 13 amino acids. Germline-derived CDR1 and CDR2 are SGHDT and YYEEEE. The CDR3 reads CASSSGNYYEQYF. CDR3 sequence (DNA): TGTGCCAGCAGCTCAGGCAATTACTACGAGCAGTACTTC.

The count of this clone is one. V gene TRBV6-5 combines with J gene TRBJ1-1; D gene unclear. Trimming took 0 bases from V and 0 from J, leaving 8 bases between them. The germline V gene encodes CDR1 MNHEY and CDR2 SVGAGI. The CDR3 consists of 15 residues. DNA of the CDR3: TGTGCCAGCAGTTACTCCAGGCTAATGAACACTGAAGCTTTCTTT. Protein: CASSYSRLMNTEAFF.

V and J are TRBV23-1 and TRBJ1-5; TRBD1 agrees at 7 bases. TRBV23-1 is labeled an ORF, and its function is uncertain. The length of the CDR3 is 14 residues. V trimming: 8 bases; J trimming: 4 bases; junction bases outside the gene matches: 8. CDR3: CASGWGQINQPQHF. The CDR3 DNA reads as TGCGCCAGCGGTTGGGGACAGATTAATCAGCCCCAGCATTTT.

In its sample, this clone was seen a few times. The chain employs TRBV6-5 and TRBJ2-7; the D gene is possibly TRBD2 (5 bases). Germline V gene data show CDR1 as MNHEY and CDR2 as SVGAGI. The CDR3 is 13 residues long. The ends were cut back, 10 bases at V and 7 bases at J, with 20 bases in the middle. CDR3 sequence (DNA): TGTGCCACCGAGGGCGGGCAACCCAAGGAGCAGTACTTC. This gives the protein CATEGGQPKEQYF.

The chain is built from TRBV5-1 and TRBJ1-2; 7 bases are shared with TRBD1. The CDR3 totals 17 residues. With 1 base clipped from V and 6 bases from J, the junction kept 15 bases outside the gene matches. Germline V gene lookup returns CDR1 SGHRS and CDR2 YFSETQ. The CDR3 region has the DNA TGCGCCAGCAGCTTGAGTCCGGACAGGTTTGGGGTTGATGGCTACACCTTC. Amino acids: CASSLSPDRFGVDGYTF.

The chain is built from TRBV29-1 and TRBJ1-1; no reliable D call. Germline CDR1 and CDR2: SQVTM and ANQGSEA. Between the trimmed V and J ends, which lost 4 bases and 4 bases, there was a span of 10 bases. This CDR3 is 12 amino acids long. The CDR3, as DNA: TGCAGCGTTGTTCGGGTGGGCACTGAAGCTTTCTTT. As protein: CSVVRVGTEAFF.

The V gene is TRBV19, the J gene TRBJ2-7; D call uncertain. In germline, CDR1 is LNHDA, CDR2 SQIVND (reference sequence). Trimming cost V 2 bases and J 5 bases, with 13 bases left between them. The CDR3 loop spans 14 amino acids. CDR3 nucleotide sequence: TGTGCCAGTAGTATATACTTGCAGGTGGACGAGCAGTACTTC. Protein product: CASSIYLQVDEQYF.

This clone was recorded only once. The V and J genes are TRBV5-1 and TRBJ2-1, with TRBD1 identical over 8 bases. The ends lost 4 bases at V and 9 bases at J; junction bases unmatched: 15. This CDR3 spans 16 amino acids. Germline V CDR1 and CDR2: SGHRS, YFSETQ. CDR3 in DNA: TGCGCCAGCAGCGTTACTACAGGGGGGAGGCTTAGTGAGCAGTTCTTC. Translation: CASSVTTGGRLSEQFF.

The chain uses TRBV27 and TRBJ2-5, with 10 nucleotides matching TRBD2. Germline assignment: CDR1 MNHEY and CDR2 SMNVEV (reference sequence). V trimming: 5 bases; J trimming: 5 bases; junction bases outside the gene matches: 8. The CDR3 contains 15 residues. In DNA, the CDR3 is TGTGCCAGCAGTACTGGGCTAGCGGGGGACGAGACCCAGTACTTC. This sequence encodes CASSTGLAGDETQYF.

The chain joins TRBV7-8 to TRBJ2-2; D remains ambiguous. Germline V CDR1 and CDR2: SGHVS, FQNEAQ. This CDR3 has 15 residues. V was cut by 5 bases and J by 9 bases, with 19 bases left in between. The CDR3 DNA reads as TGTGCCAGCAGCCCAAATCCCGGGTCGTCTTGGGAGCTGTTTTTT. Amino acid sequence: CASSPNPGSSWELFF.

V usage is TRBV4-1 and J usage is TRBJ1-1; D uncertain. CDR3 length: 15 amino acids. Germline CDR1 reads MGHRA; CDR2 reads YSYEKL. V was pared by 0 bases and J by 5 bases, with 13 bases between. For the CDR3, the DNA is TGCGCCAGCAGCCAAGATGCGGCCAGTTGGACTGAAGCTTTCTTT. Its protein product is CASSQDAASWTEAFF.